The sequence of this TCR beta chain was determined in a study of blood T cell repertoires in COVID-19. Study-level background: Italy, Spain and the United States were the sources of the convalescent and acute COVID-19 samples. In each case, the material was cDNA or gDNA derived from T cells, B-cell-depleted T cells, or PBMCs.

The CDR3 is made up of 13 amino acids. The V and J ends lost 5 bases and 3 bases respectively, with 11 bases between them. Germline assignment: CDR1 SNHLY and CDR2 FYNNEI. In the authors' methods: Amplification of reference gene primers provided the estimated nucleated cell counts. Generated by immunoSEQ multiplex PCR, the TCRdb table keeps only in-frame clones and is missing some. D and trimming come from the DNA, and the V and J calls and clone size come from that table. The table shows 65,000 to 75,000 clones, with around 90% occurring only once. This TCR came from a man between 50 and 59 years old with acute or convalescent COVID-19. The rearrangement joins TRBV2 to TRBJ2-7, with D unresolved. The specimen sequenced was peripheral blood. The CDR3 nucleotides read TGTGCCAGCAGTAAATACATTCTCTACGAGCAGTACTTC. Amino acid sequence: CASSKYILYEQYF.